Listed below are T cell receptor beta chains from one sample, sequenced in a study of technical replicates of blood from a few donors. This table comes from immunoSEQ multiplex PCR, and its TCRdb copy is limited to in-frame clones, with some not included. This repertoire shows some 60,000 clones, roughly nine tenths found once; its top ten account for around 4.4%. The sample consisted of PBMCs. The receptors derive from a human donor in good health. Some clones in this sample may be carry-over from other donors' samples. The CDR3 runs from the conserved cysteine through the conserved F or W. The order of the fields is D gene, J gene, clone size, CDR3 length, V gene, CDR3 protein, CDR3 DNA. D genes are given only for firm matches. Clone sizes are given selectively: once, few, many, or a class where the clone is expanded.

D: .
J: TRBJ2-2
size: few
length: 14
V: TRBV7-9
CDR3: CASSSDSYTGELFF
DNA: TGTGCCAGCAGCTCGGACAGCTACACCGGGGAGCTGTTTTTT

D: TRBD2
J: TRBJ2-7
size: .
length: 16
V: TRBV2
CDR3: CASSELAGGFSYEQYF
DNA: TGTGCCAGCAGTGAATTGGCGGGAGGGTTCTCCTACGAGCAGTACTTC

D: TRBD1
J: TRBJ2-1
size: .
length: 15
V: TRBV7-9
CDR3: CASRTQDRGLNEQFF
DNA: TGTGCCAGCAGAACTCAGGACAGGGGGCTAAATGAGCAGTTCTTC

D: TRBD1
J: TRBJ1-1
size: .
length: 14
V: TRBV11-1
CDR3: CASSFGQGYTEAFF
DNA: TGTGCCAGCAGCTTCGGACAGGGGTACACTGAAGCTTTCTTT

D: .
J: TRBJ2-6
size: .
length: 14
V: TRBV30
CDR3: CAWRGARGANVLTF
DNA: TGTGCCTGGCGGGGGGCGCGGGGGGCCAACGTCCTGACTTTC

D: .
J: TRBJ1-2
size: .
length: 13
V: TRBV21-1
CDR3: CASSNGTARGYTF
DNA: TGTGCCAGCAGCAATGGGACAGCCCGCGGCTACACCTTC

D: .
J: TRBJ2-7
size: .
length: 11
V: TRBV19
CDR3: CATSRVNEQYF
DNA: TGTGCCACCTCCCGGGTAAACGAGCAGTACTTC

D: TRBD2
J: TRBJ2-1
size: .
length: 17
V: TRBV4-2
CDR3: CASSPGSGRGPYNEQFF
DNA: TGTGCCAGCAGCCCCGGTAGCGGGAGGGGTCCTTACAATGAGCAGTTCTTC

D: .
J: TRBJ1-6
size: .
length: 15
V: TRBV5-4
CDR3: CASSADRVMSSPLHF
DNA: TGTGCCAGCAGCGCCGACCGGGTAATGAGCTCACCCCTCCACTTT

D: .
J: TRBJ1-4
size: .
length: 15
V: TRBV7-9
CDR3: CASTSTRGQTEKLFF
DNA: TGTGCCAGCACCTCAACCAGAGGACAGACCGAAAAACTGTTTTTT

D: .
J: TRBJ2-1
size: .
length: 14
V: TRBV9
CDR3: CASSPMMGAREQFF
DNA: TGTGCCAGCAGCCCTATGATGGGGGCACGGGAGCAGTTCTTC

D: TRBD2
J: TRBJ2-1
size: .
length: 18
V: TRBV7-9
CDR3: CASSLKWRLAGVEDEQFF
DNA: TGTGCCAGCAGCTTAAAGTGGAGGCTAGCGGGAGTAGAGGATGAGCAGTTCTTC

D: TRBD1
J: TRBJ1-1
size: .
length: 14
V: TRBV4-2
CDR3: CASSTGQGNTEAFF
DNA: TGTGCCAGCAGCACCGGACAGGGCAACACTGAAGCTTTCTTT

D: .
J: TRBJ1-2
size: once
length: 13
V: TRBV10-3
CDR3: CAIRSGQVYGYTF
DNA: TGTGCCATCAGGTCAGGGCAAGTCTATGGCTACACCTTC

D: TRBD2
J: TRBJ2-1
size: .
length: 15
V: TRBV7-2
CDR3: CASSPGTSLVYEQFF
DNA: TGTGCCAGCAGCCCCGGGACTAGTTTAGTTTATGAGCAGTTCTTC

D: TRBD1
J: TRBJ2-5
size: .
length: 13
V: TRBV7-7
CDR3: CASSRQGEETQYF
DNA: TGTGCCAGCAGCCGACAGGGGGAGGAGACCCAGTACTTC

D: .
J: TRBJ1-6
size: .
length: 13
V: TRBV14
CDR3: CASSPGGNSPLHF
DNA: TGTGCCAGCAGCCCCGGCGGGAATTCACCCCTCCACTTT

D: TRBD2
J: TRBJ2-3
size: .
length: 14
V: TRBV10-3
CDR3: CAIQGRGSTDTQYF
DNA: TGTGCCATCCAAGGGCGGGGGAGCACAGATACGCAGTATTTT

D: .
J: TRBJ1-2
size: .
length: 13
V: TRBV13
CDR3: CASTSRTEGGYTF
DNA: TGTGCCAGCACCTCCAGGACAGAAGGAGGCTACACCTTC

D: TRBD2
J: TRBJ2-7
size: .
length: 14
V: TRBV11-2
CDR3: CASRKLADSYEQYF
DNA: TGTGCCAGCCGGAAACTAGCGGACTCCTACGAGCAGTACTTC

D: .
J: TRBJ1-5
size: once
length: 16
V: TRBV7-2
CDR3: CASSLRPGGSNQPQHF
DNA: TGTGCCAGCAGCTTGAGACCCGGAGGTAGCAATCAGCCCCAGCATTTT

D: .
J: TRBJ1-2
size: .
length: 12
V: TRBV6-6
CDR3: CASSEWYYGYTF
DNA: TGTGCCAGCAGTGAGTGGTACTATGGCTACACCTTC

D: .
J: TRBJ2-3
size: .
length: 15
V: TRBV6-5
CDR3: CASSYSSPDTDTQYF
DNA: TGTGCCAGCAGTTACTCGAGTCCTGACACAGATACGCAGTATTTT

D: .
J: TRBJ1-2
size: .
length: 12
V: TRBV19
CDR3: CASSTYRDGYTF
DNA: TGTGCCAGTAGTACCTACAGGGACGGCTACACCTTC

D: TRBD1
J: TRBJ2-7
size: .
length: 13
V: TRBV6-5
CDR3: CASSRTRGIEQYF
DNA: TGTGCCAGCAGTCGCACCAGGGGGATCGAGCAGTACTTC

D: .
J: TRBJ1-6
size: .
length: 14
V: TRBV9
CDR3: CASAGGLDNSPLHF
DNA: TGTGCCAGCGCTGGGGGGTTGGATAATTCACCCCTCCACTTT

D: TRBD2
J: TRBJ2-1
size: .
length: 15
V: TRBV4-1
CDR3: CASSLEAGIYNEQFF
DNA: TGCGCCAGCAGCTTAGAAGCGGGGATATACAATGAGCAGTTCTTC

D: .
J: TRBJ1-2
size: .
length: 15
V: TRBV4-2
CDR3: CASSQDYGGGYGYTF
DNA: TGTGCCAGCAGCCAAGATTATGGGGGAGGCTATGGCTACACCTTC

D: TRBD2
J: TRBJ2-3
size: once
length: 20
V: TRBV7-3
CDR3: CASSLTGLAGGSTVTDTQYF
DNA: TGTGCCAGCAGCTTAACAGGGCTAGCGGGAGGATCAACGGTCACAGATACGCAGTATTTT

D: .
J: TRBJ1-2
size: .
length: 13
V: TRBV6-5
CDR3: CASVGGNNYGYTF
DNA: TGTGCCAGCGTCGGGGGAAATAACTATGGCTACACCTTC

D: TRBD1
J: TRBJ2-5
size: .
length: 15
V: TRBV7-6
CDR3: CASSLLGTGVETQYF
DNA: TGTGCCAGCAGCCTCCTCGGGACAGGGGTCGAGACCCAGTACTTC

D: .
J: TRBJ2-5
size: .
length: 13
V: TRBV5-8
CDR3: CASSLTGKETQYF
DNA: TGTGCCAGCAGCTTAACAGGGAAAGAGACCCAGTACTTC

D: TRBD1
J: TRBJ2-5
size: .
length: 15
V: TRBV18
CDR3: CASSQGTGIQETQYF
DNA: TGTGCCAGCTCACAGGGGACAGGGATTCAAGAGACCCAGTACTTC

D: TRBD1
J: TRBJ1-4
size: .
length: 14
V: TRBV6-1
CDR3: CASSHRGGDEKLFF
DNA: TGTGCCAGCAGCCACAGGGGAGGTGATGAAAAACTGTTTTTT

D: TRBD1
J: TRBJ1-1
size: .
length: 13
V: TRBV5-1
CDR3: CASRGTGNTEAFF
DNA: TGCGCCAGCAGGGGGACAGGAAACACTGAAGCTTTCTTT

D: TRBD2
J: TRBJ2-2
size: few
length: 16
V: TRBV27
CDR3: CASSFLAGTNTGELFF
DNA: TGTGCCAGCAGTTTTTTAGCGGGAACGAACACCGGGGAGCTGTTTTTT

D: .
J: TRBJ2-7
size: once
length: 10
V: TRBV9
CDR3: CASSASEQYF
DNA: TGTGCCAGCTCGGCTAGTGAGCAGTACTTC

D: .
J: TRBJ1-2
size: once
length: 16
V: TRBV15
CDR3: CATSRGDFYRDYGYTF
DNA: TGTGCCACCAGCCGAGGGGACTTTTATAGGGACTATGGCTACACCTTC

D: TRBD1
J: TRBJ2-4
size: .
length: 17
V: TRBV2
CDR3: CASSEGGAGGAKNIQYF
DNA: TGTGCCAGCAGTGAAGGGGGCGCAGGGGGCGCCAAAAACATTCAGTACTTC

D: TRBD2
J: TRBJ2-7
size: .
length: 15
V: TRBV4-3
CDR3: CASSQGRESNYEQYF
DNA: TGCGCCAGCAGCCAAGGGCGGGAGAGTAACTACGAGCAGTACTTC

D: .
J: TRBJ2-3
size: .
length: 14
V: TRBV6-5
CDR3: CASSYQSGTDTQYF
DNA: TGTGCCAGCAGTTACCAATCGGGGACAGATACGCAGTATTTT

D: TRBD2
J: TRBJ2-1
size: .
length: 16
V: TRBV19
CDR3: CASRSPSGLAYNEQFF
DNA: TGTGCCAGTAGATCCCCTTCGGGACTAGCATACAATGAGCAGTTCTTC

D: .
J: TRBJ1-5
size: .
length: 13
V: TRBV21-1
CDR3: CATLPYLLPGQHF
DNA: TGTGCCACCCTCCCGTATCTCCTCCCGGGTCAGCATTTT

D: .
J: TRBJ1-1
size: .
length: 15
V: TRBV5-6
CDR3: CASSLPTSVNTEAFF
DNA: TGTGCCAGCAGCCTACCGACATCCGTGAACACTGAAGCTTTCTTT

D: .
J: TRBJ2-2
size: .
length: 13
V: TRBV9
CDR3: CASSGRLTGELFF
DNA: TGTGCCAGCAGTGGCAGGTTGACCGGGGAGCTGTTTTTT

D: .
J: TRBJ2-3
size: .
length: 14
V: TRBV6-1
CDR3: CASSEGEGADTQYF
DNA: TGTGCCAGCAGTGAAGGAGAGGGAGCAGATACGCAGTATTTT

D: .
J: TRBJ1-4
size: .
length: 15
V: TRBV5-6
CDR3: CASSRFRGTNEKLFF
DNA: TGTGCCAGCAGCAGGTTCAGGGGAACTAATGAAAAACTGTTTTTT

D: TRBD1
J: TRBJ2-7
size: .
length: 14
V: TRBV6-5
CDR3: CASSYSYRGYEQYF
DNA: TGTGCCAGCAGTTACTCCTACAGGGGCTACGAGCAGTACTTC

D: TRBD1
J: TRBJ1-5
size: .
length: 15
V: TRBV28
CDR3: CASRGQGTFNQPQHF
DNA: TGTGCCAGCAGAGGACAGGGGACTTTCAATCAGCCCCAGCATTTT

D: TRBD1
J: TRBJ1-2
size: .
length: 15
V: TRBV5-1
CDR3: CASSFTGGALYGYTF
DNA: TGCGCCAGCAGCTTTACAGGGGGCGCTTTGTATGGCTACACCTTC

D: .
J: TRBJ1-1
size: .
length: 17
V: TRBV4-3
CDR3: CASSQDGGRVGNTEAFF
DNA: TGCGCCAGCAGCCAAGACGGGGGGCGGGTCGGGAACACTGAAGCTTTCTTT

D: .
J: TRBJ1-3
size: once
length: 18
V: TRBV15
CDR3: CATSRDTEGTSGGNTIYF
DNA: TGTGCCACCAGCAGAGATACCGAGGGTACCTCCGGTGGAAACACCATATATTTT

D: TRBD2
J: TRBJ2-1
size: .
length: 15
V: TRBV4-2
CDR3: CASSQDKSSGRTRLF
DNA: TGTGCCAGCAGCCAAGATAAGTCTAGCGGGAGGACCCGTCTCTTC

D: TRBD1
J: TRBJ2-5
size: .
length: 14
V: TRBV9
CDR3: CASSVGRGRETQYF
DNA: TGTGCCAGCAGCGTAGGCAGGGGGCGGGAGACCCAGTACTTC

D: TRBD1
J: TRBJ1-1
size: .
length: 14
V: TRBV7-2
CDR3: CASSSGQRNTEAFF
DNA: TGTGCCAGCAGCTCGGGACAGCGGAACACTGAAGCTTTCTTT